Presented here are 17 T cell receptor beta chains from one specimen sequenced in a study of regulatory T cells in long-lasting Graves disease. Noted time point: newly diagnosed GD, antithyroid drugs for less than 3 months. Isolated PBMC RNA provided the starting material for the TCR library. The TCR beta library used iRepertoire HTBI primers with Arm-PCR amplification of CDR3. TCRdb reprocessed the multiplex PCR reads via MiXCR and lists one record per CDR3 protein. The repertoire has approximately 470,000 distinct CDR3 sequences, roughly 17% of them found once; the top ten carry 9% to 15%. Separately, the same data were catalogued under a study of T cells in Graves' hyperthyroidism and ophthalmopathy.

The source was peripheral blood mononuclear cells (PBMCs), collected at new diagnosis, from a patient treated with antithyroid drugs. Receptors originate from a man between 40 and 49 years old with Graves disease.

The chain uses TRBV19 and TRBJ2-5, with D possibly TRBD2 on 5 matching bases. Germline CDR1 LNHDA, CDR2 SQIVND (reference sequence). The CDR3 loop spans 13 amino acids. V lost 5 bases and J lost 0, with 7 bases in between. As DNA, the CDR3 is TGTGCCAGTAGTCCGGAGGACCAAGAGACCCAGTACTTC. Amino acids: CASSPEDQETQYF.

This clonotype was recorded at least ten times. The chain employs TRBV6-2 or TRBV6-3 and TRBJ2-7; D tentatively fits TRBD1 or TRBD2 (6 bases each). CDR1 MNHEY and CDR2 SVGEGT come from the germline V gene. The CDR3 contains 16 residues. Trimming removed 2 bases at V and 2 bases at J, with 16 bases between. In nucleotides, the CDR3 is TGTGCCAGCAGTTACCCCCACTGGCGGGACACCTACGAGCAGTACTTC. It yields the protein CASSYPHWRDTYEQYF.

This clonotype was seen many times. The chain joins TRBV28 to TRBJ1-5; the D gene is possibly TRBD1 (5 bases). V was shortened by 5 bases and J by 2 bases, with 19 bases between the two germline ends. The germline gives CDR1 MDHEN, CDR2 SYDVKM. The CDR3 contains 17 residues. CDR3 sequence: CASSPHTFATGNQPQHF. Written as DNA, the CDR3 is TGTGCCAGCAGTCCACACACTTTCGCGACAGGCAATCAGCCCCAGCATTTT.

This clonotype was detected ten times or more. The rearrangement uses TRBV12-3 or TRBV12-4 and TRBJ1-5; D ambiguous. The length of the CDR3 is 12 residues. Between the trimmed V and J ends, which lost 5 bases and 8 bases, there was a span of 10 bases. The CDR3 DNA is TGTGCCAGCAGTCCATTGAGTGAGCCCCAGCATTTT. Protein: CASSPLSEPQHF.

There are a few counts of this clonotype. The chain combines TRBV27 with TRBJ1-5, with D hard to call. Germline CDR1 and CDR2: MNHEY and SMNVEV (reference sequence). V lost 0 bases and J 0 bases, leaving 6 bases between the germline ends. This CDR3 region has 15 residues. CDR3 amino acids: CASSLSPISNQPQHF. In DNA form, the CDR3 reads TGTGCCAGCAGTTTATCCCCAATTAGCAATCAGCCCCAGCATTTT.

Many counts were recorded for this clonotype. The chain employs TRBV27 and TRBJ2-1; TRBD2 might be the D (5 bases). The CDR3 runs 15 residues. Trimming left V 7 bases short and J 0 bases short, with 13 bases between. From germline, CDR1 is MNHEY and CDR2 SMNVEV (reference sequence). CDR3: CASKAGLSSYNEQFF. The CDR3 bases are TGTGCCAGCAAGGCGGGTTTGAGCTCCTACAATGAGCAGTTCTTC.

Only one count was recorded for this clonotype. This may arise from a read error, as a much more abundant clone is one base away. The genes are TRBV5-1 and TRBJ2-1; TRBD1 or TRBD2 may be the D gene (5 bases each). The germline CDR1 and CDR2 sequences are SGHRS and YFSETQ. There are 13 residues in the CDR3. CDR3 region: CASGLRDLGEQFF. Written as DNA, the CDR3 is TGCGCCAGCGGCTTGAGGGACCTAGGGGAGCAGTTCTTC. Full variable domain (missing parts from reference TRBV5-1 and TRBJ2-1): KAGVTQTPRYLIKTRGQQVTLSCSPISGHRSVSWYQQTPGQGLQFLFEYFSETQRNKGNFPGRFSGRQFSNSRSEMNVSTLELGDSALYLCASGLRDLGEQFFGPGTRLTVL.

In nucleotides, the CDR3 is TGTGCCTGGGACAGAAGCAATGAAAAACTGTTTTTT. Protein: CAWDRSNEKLFF. The chain has TRBV30 and TRBJ1-4, with a tentative D call TRBD1 (5 bases). This CDR3 comprises 12 residues. Germline CDR1 and CDR2: GTSNPN and SVGIG (reference sequence). Trimming removed 5 bases at V and 5 bases at J, with 9 bases between.

This clonotype appeared a few times. CDR3 amino acids: CASSLELPGHIVSNQPQHF. The DNA for the CDR3 is TGTGCCAGCAGTTTAGAGCTGCCGGGACACATTGTAAGCAATCAGCCCCAGCATTTT. The chain links TRBV12-3 or TRBV12-4 to TRBJ1-5; TRBD1 might be the D (6 bases). The CDR3 runs 19 residues. V was trimmed by 1 base and J by 1 base, leaving 20 bases between them.

There are many counts of this clonotype. V gene TRBV24-1 combines with J gene TRBJ1-1; D gene unclear. V was pared by 4 bases and J by 6 bases, with 8 bases between. This CDR3 contains 12 residues. Per the germline V gene, CDR1 is KGHDR and CDR2 is SFDVKD. The CDR3 protein is CATSDYGPEAFF. The CDR3 nucleotides read TGTGCCACCAGTGACTACGGACCTGAAGCTTTCTTT.

This clonotype turned up a few times. The V and J genes are TRBV4-1 and TRBJ2-1, with D possibly being TRBD2 (6 bases). CDR1 and CDR2 (germline): MGHRA, YSYEKL. Trimming pared 3 bases from V and 7 bases from J, leaving 13 bases between. The CDR3 is made up of 14 amino acids. CDR3 sequence reads: CASSQSPGRNEQFF. In DNA form, the CDR3 reads TGCGCCAGCAGCCAGAGCCCGGGGAGGAATGAGCAGTTCTTC.

This clonotype has more than one count but fewer than ten. V and J are TRBV7-9 and TRBJ2-1, with 10 bases matching TRBD2. The V gene's germline CDR1 is SEHNR and CDR2 FQNEAQ (reference sequence). The J segment lost 11 bases and the V segment lost 2 bases, leaving 3 bases of the junction unmatched. CDR3 length equals 13 residues. The CDR3 loop reads CASSLLAGVKQFF. The CDR3 DNA sequence: TGTGCCAGCAGCTTACTAGCGGGAGTTAAGCAGTTCTTC.

This clonotype was observed at least ten times. The chain recombines TRBV5-4 with TRBJ2-7; D possibly corresponds to TRBD2 (6 bases). Germline-derived CDR1 and CDR2 are SGHNT and YYREEE (reference sequence). The CDR3 is made up of 12 amino acids. V was pared by 0 bases and J by 5 bases, with 6 bases between. The CDR3, as DNA: TGTGCCAGCAGCTTGGCGGGAGACGAGCAGTACTTC. As protein: CASSLAGDEQYF. Full variable domain (remainder filled in from reference TRBV5-4 and TRBJ2-7): ETGVTQSPTHLIKTRGQQVTLRCSSQSGHNTVSWYQQALGQGPQFIFQYYREEENGRGNFPPRFSGLQFPNYSSELNVNALELDDSALYLCASSLAGDEQYFGPGTRLTVT.

This clonotype was detected ten times or more. The rearrangement uses TRBV6-1 and TRBJ2-5; a possible D gene is TRBD1 (6 bases). Trimming took off 6 bases at V and 5 bases at J, with 16 bases between the two ends. The CDR3 extends over 14 amino acids. Looked up from germline, CDR1 is MNHNS and CDR2 is SASEGT. CDR3 DNA: TGTGCCAGCAGCAGGGACCATAGGGGGGAGACCCAGTACTTC. Its protein product is CASSRDHRGETQYF.

Ten or more counts support this clonotype. The chain has TRBV18 and TRBJ2-1; maybe TRBD1 (5 bases). Deletions cut 2 bases from V and 8 bases from J, with 13 bases between. CDR3 length: 14 amino acids. Germline assignment: CDR1 KGHSH and CDR2 LQKENI. The CDR3 here is CASSPSTVSYEQFF. CDR3 nucleotides: TGTGCCAGCTCACCATCGACAGTTTCGTATGAGCAGTTCTTC. The variable domain in full, with the rest retrieved from reference TRBV18 and TRBJ2-1, is NAGVMQNPRHLVRRRGQEARLRCSPMKGHSHVYWYRQLPEEGLKFMVYLQKENIIDESGMPKERFSAEFPKEGPSILRIQQVVRGDSAAYFCASSPSTVSYEQFFGPGTRLTVL.

V usage is TRBV20-1 and J usage is TRBJ2-1; maybe TRBD2 (6 bases). Between the trimmed V and J ends, which lost 0 bases and 0 bases, there was a span of 18 bases. From germline, CDR1 is DFQATT and CDR2 SNEGSKA (reference sequence). The CDR3 covers 18 residues. Written as DNA, the CDR3 is TGCAGTGCTAGAGATCCGGGCCCAGCGGGTAGCTCCTACAATGAGCAGTTCTTC. Amino acids: CSARDPGPAGSSYNEQFF.

This clonotype was seen repeatedly, ten times or more. The gene calls are TRBV7-9 and TRBJ2-1; D unclear. The CDR3 is 15 amino acids. Per germline, CDR1 SEHNR and CDR2 FQNEAQ (reference sequence). The V end was cut by 1 base, the J end by 4 bases, with 11 bases between. The CDR3 is CASSLVVGSYNEQFF. The CDR3 nucleotides are TGTGCCAGCAGCTTAGTTGTCGGCAGTTACAATGAGCAGTTCTTC. The whole variable domain, remainder taken from reference TRBV7-9 and TRBJ2-1, is DTGVSQNPRHKITKRGQNVTFRCDPISEHNRLYWYRQTLGQGPEFLTYFQNEAQLEKSRLLSDRFSAERPKGSFSTLEIQRTEQGDSAMYLCASSLVVGSYNEQFFGPGTRLTVL.